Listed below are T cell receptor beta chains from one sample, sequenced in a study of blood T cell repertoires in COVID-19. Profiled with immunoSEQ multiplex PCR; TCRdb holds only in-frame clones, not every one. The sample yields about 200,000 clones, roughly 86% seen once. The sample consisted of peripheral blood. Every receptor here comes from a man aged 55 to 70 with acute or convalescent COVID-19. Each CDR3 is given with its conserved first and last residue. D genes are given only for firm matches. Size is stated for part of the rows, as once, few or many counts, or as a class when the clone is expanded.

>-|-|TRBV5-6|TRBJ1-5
TGTGCCAGCAGCTTGCGCAGGCTCAGCAATCAGCCCCAGCATTTT
CASSLRRLSNQPQHF
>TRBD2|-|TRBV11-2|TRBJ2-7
TGTGCCAGCACCCTCGCCCAGCGGGGGGGCCGTTACGAGCAGTACTTC
CASTLAQRGGRYEQYF
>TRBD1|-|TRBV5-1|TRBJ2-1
TGCGCCAGCAGCTTGGGACAGGGGGACGATGAGCAGTTCTTC
CASSLGQGDDEQFF
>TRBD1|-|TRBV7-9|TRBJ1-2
TGTGCCAGCAGCTTAGGGGTGTATAGTAAGGACAGGGACGGCTACACCTTC
CASSLGVYSKDRDGYTF
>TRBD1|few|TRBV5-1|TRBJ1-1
TGCGCCAGCAGCGTGGGACAGGGTAATGGTGAAGCTTTCTTT
CASSVGQGNGEAFF
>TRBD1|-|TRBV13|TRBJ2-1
TGTGCCAGCAGCTCCGGGACAGGGCTAAATGAGCAGTTCTTC
CASSSGTGLNEQFF
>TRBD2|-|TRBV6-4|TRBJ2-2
TGTGCCAGCAGTGATAGAGGAAGCGGGGGACGGGAGCTGTTTTTT
CASSDRGSGGRELFF
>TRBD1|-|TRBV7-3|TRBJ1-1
TGTGCCAGCAGGGCCGGGACAGGCGCCCCAAACACTGAAGCTTTCTTT
CASRAGTGAPNTEAFF
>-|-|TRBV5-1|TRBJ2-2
TGCGCCAGCAGCTTGGACGGGAGAACGAACACCGGGGAGCTGTTTTTT
CASSLDGRTNTGELFF
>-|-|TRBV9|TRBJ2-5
TGTGCCAGCAGCGTAGATAGCTGGGAGACCCAGTACTTC
CASSVDSWETQYF
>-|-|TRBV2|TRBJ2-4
TGTGCCAGCATGCCCCCCGATAACGTACGGAACATTCAGTACTTC
CASMPPDNVRNIQYF
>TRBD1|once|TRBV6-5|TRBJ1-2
TGTGCCAGCAGGCCCTCGGACAGGGGCTATGGCTACACCTTC
CASRPSDRGYGYTF
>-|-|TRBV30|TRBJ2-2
TGTGCCTGGAGTGTAGTTGGGTCGCGAGGCACCGGGGAGCTGTTTTTT
CAWSVVGSRGTGELFF
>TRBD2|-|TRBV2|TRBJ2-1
TGTGCCAGCAGGGTAAAGGGACTAGCGGGGGGGAAAGGTAAGAATGAGCAGTTCTTC
CASRVKGLAGGKGKNEQFF
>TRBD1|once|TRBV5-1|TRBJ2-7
TGCGCCAGCAGCACACAGGGGGCGGGCTACGAGCAGTACTTC
CASSTQGAGYEQYF
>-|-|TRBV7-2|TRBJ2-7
TGTGCCAGCAGCTTGGGGCGGCCCTACGAGCAGTACTTC
CASSLGRPYEQYF
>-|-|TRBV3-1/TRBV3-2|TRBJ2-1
TGTGCCAGCAGCCAAGAGGGGGGGGCGTCCTACAATGAGCAGTTCTTC
CASSQEGGASYNEQFF
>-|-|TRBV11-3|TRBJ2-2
TGTGCCAGCAGCTTAGGAGTCAGGGAAAGATCCGGGGAGCTGTTTTTT
CASSLGVRERSGELFF
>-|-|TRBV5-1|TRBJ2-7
TGCGCCAGCAGCTTGGCCGGGGGATTCTCCTACGAGCAGTACTTC
CASSLAGGFSYEQYF
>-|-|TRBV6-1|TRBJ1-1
TGTGCCAGCAGTGATCCGCTGCGAGCTTTCTTT
CASSDPLRAFF
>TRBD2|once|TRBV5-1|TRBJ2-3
TGCGCCAGCAGCTACTGGACTAGCGGGGGGGCCACAGATACGCAGTATTTT
CASSYWTSGGATDTQYF
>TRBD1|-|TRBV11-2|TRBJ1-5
TGTGCCAGCAGCTTAGTACAGGGGACTAGCAATCAGCCCCAGCATTTT
CASSLVQGTSNQPQHF